The clone carrying this TCR beta chain was detected once. Its antigen is still unknown. Germline loops: CDR1 MRHNA, CDR2 SNTAGT. The CDR3 totals 14 residues. J gave up 3 bases and V 4 bases, and 2 bases lay outside the gene matches. Data came from immunoSEQ multiplex PCR; TCRdb stores just in-frame clones and leaves some out. Among some 60,000 clones, around 83% were seen once, and the ten largest hold 3.8%. This sample is drawn from a study of a mutant IDH1 vaccine in newly diagnosed glioma. Study-level background: Therapy received beforehand was radiotherapy, temozolomide, or both, with most patients given both. Visit V12 was scheduled at week 35 and visit V13 at week 47.

Time point: week 47, end of study. It was 300 ug of mutant IDH1 20-mer peptide that made up each vaccine dose, given with topical imiquimod. Patients carried new grade 3 or 4 IDH1-mutant astrocytomas lacking nuclear ATRX. The receptor was isolated from a man aged 25-45 years with glioma. Sequenced material: PBMCs, taken from a glioma patient whose treatment included an IDH1 peptide vaccine. J is TRBJ2-1 and V is TRBV6-4; 8 bases are a match to TRBD2. This chain's CDR3 is CASSAGTSYNEQFF. DNA of the CDR3: TGTGCCAGCAGTGCCGGGACTAGCTACAATGAGCAGTTCTTC.